The 20 T cell receptor beta chains given below trace back to one sample, sequenced in a study of blood T cell repertoires in COVID-19. The repertoire was sequenced with immunoSEQ multiplex PCR; TCRdb's copy has only in-frame clones and lacks some. The table includes a few hundred thousand clones, 80% to 90% detected once. The sample comprised PBMCs or T cells enriched from blood (not recorded which). The receptors here all came from a woman between 18 and 29 years old who had recovered from COVID-19.

The rearrangement links TRBV7-3 to TRBJ1-2, with TRBD1 matching over 7 bases. J gave up 4 bases and V 0 bases, and 11 bases lay outside the gene matches. CDR3 length: 17 amino acids. Germline-derived CDR1 and CDR2 are SGHTA and FQGTGA. The CDR3 reads CASSLTHTGDRFYGYTF. CDR3 nucleotides: TGTGCCAGCAGCTTAACCCACACAGGGGACCGCTTCTATGGCTACACCTTC. The full variable domain, its missing parts supplied by reference TRBV7-3 and TRBJ1-2, is GAGVSQTPSNKVTEKGKYVELRCDPISGHTALYWYRQSLGQGPEFLIYFQGTGAADDSGLPNDRFFAVRPEGSVSTLKIQRTERGDSAVYLCASSLTHTGDRFYGYTFGSGTRLTVV.

This chain uses TRBV4-2 with TRBJ2-2, with 7 nucleotides matching TRBD1. Germline CDR1 and CDR2: LGHNA and YNFKEQ. Germline trimming cut 4 bases from V and 0 bases from J; bases unmatched to any gene: 8. This CDR3 is built from 17 residues. CDR3 sequence reads: CASSRVAGTANTGELFF. CDR3 sequence (DNA): TGTGCCAGCAGCCGAGTTGCCGGGACAGCGAACACCGGGGAGCTGTTTTTT.

This clone has more than one count but fewer than ten. This rearrangement joins TRBV6-4 to TRBJ2-3; 8 bases agree with TRBD2. The CDR3 length is 15 residues. The germline gives CDR1 MRHNA, CDR2 SNTAGT. Losses at the gene ends were 4 bases for V and 5 bases for J; bases not matched to a gene: 8. The CDR3 DNA is TGTGCCAGCAGTGTGTCCAGCGGGGGCGGAGATACGCAGTATTTT. This gives the protein CASSVSSGGGDTQYF.

The chain joins TRBV29-1 to TRBJ1-2; 8 bases line up with TRBD1. Per the germline V gene, CDR1 is SQVTM and CDR2 is ANQGSEA. This CDR3 is 13 amino acids long. The V gene end was trimmed by 6 bases and the J gene end by 5 bases; junction bases not matched to a gene: 8. The CDR3 protein is CSVPGTGMYGYTF. CDR3 nucleotides: TGCAGCGTACCCGGGACAGGAATGTATGGCTACACCTTC.

V and J are TRBV28 and TRBJ2-1; possibly TRBD2 for D (6 bases). The CDR3 is 12 residues long. The V end was cut by 3 bases, the J end by 6 bases, with 6 bases between. Germline CDR1 and CDR2: MDHEN and SYDVKM. The CDR3 loop is CASSFGSNEQFF. For the CDR3, the DNA is TGTGCCAGCAGTTTCGGGAGCAATGAGCAGTTCTTC.

The rearrangement uses TRBV5-1 and TRBJ2-7, with D possibly matching TRBD1 (5 bases). The CDR3 consists of 13 residues. The V gene lost 7 bases and the J gene lost 6 bases, with 17 bases spanning the gap. Germline CDR1 and CDR2: SGHRS and YFSETQ. The DNA for the CDR3 is TGCGCCAGCGCCTGGGGCTCAGAAGGCGAGCAGTACTTC. Translation: CASAWGSEGEQYF.

The chain has TRBV5-1 and TRBJ2-5; 8 bases line up with TRBD2. CDR1 SGHRS and CDR2 YFSETQ come from the germline V gene. With 4 bases clipped from V and 2 bases from J, the junction kept 7 bases outside the gene matches. The CDR3 has 15 amino acids. DNA of the CDR3: TGCGCCAGCAGCCCGCTGCGGGGGGTACAAGAGACCCAGTACTTC. Amino acid sequence: CASSPLRGVQETQYF.

This chain uses TRBV2 with TRBJ2-7, with D perhaps TRBD2 (6 bases). Germline V gene sequence: CDR1 SNHLY, CDR2 FYNNEI. The CDR3 consists of 14 residues. V was pared by 6 bases and J by 3 bases, with 15 bases between. The CDR3 DNA reads TGTGCCAGCAGCCGGGGGAAAGCAATCTACGAGCAGTACTTC. Residues: CASSRGKAIYEQYF.

The V call is TRBV7-9, the J call TRBJ1-2, with D uncertain. This CDR3 region has 14 residues. The germline V gene encodes CDR1 SEHNR and CDR2 FQNEAQ (reference sequence). V lost 2 bases to trimming and J lost 4 bases, with 11 bases between them. The DNA for the CDR3 is TGTGCCAGCAGCTTATCCCAGGCCCTCTATGGCTACACCTTC. Translating it yields CASSLSQALYGYTF.

This clone was seen only a few times. As DNA, the CDR3 is TGCGCCAGCAGCTTGGTGCCCCCTAGATATTCACCCCTCCACTTT. Its protein is CASSLVPPRYSPLHF. The V call is TRBV5-1, the J call TRBJ1-6; D uncertain. Trimming took off 0 bases at V and 8 bases at J, with 12 bases between the two ends. In germline, CDR1 is SGHRS, CDR2 YFSETQ. This CDR3 comprises 15 residues.

V usage is TRBV19 and J usage is TRBJ2-7; 11 bases align to TRBD2. V gave up 8 bases and J gave up 4 bases; unmatched junction bases: 10. The CDR3 covers 15 residues. CDR1 is LNHDA, CDR2 SQIVND, per germline (reference sequence). The CDR3 sequence: CASARIAGGQYEQYF. In nucleotides, the CDR3 is TGTGCCAGTGCCCGCATAGCGGGGGGGCAGTACGAGCAGTACTTC.

The J gene is TRBJ1-5, the V gene TRBV6-5, with 7 positions matching TRBD1. Per germline, CDR1 MNHEY and CDR2 SVGAGI. The length of the CDR3 is 16 residues. J lost 6 bases, V lost 4 bases, and 12 bases had no gene match. The CDR3 DNA is TGTGCCAGCAGTTCCCACGACACGGGGGACAGTCAGCCCCAGCATTTT. Its protein is CASSSHDTGDSQPQHF.

The V call is TRBV11-1, the J call TRBJ1-1; 7 nucleotides agree with TRBD1. Looked up from germline, CDR1 is SGHAT and CDR2 is FQDESV (reference sequence). This CDR3 has 15 residues. V was pared by 5 bases and J by 5 bases, with 11 bases of the junction left unmatched. The CDR3 loop is CASSMTGREYTEAFF. CDR3 coding DNA: TGTGCCAGCAGCATGACAGGGAGAGAGTATACTGAAGCTTTCTTT.

The V and J genes are TRBV5-1 and TRBJ1-5; D call uncertain. The germline CDR1 and CDR2 sequences are SGHRS and YFSETQ. This CDR3 has 15 amino acids. The germline V and J ends were trimmed by 4 bases and 4 bases, with 15 bases remaining between them. The CDR3 region is CASSRDDSGNQPQHF. CDR3 coding DNA: TGCGCCAGCAGCCGAGATGATAGCGGTAATCAGCCCCAGCATTTT.

This chain connects TRBV5-1 to TRBJ2-5, with D possibly matching TRBD2 (6 bases). V gave up 0 bases and J gave up 2 bases, with 11 bases separating them. The CDR3 runs 15 residues. The germline V gene has CDR1 SGHRS and CDR2 YFSETQ. The CDR3 DNA sequence: TGCGCCAGCAGCTTGGTGGCGGCGGGGCAAGAGACCCAGTACTTC. This sequence encodes CASSLVAAGQETQYF. The full variable domain, with the rest looked up from reference TRBV5-1 and TRBJ2-5, is KAGVTQTPRYLIKTRGQQVTLSCSPISGHRSVSWYQQTPGQGLQFLFEYFSETQRNKGNFPGRFSGRQFSNSRSEMNVSTLELGDSALYLCASSLVAAGQETQYFGPGTRLLVL.

CDR3 loop: CASSQDHRGEETQYF. The DNA of the CDR3 is TGCGCCAGCAGCCAAGACCACCGGGGGGAAGAGACCCAGTACTTC. The gene calls are TRBV4-1 and TRBJ2-5, with TRBD2 identical over 7 bases. V lost 0 bases to trimming and J lost 3 bases; unmatched junction nucleotides: 4. The CDR3 covers 15 residues. Per the germline V gene, CDR1 is MGHRA and CDR2 is YSYEKL.

This chain links TRBV27 with TRBJ1-5, with 8 bases lining up with TRBD1. Trimming took 5 bases from V and 6 from J; bases not matched to a gene: 3. There are 13 residues in the CDR3. CDR1 MNHEY and CDR2 SMNVEV come from the germline V gene (reference sequence). CDR3 bases: TGTGCCAGCAGTCGACAGGGGTTTCAGCCCCAGCATTTT. This translates into CASSRQGFQPQHF.

Turning to this clone: Other nucleotide sequences in the sample specify the same CDR3. The V gene is TRBV5-1, the J gene TRBJ1-2, with TRBD1 matching over 9 bases. Germline CDR1 and CDR2: SGHRS and YFSETQ. Trimming removed 0 bases from V and 8 bases from J; junction bases left unmatched: 5. This CDR3 is 14 amino acids long. CDR3 protein: CASSLAQGAGGYTF. The CDR3 nucleotides are TGCGCCAGCAGCTTGGCACAGGGGGCAGGGGGCTACACCTTC.

This clone was seen a handful of times. The chain couples TRBV6-4 to TRBJ1-1; 8 bases match TRBD1. J gave up 10 bases and V 0 bases, and 4 bases lay outside the gene matches. Germline CDR1 reads MRHNA; CDR2 reads SNTAGT. This CDR3 is 13 amino acids long. As DNA, the CDR3 is TGTGCCAGCAGTGACTCTGACAGGGGTTTAGCTTTCTTT. As protein: CASSDSDRGLAFF.

The chain couples TRBV12-3 or TRBV12-4 to TRBJ2-6, with D unclear. The ends were cut back, 6 bases at V and 5 bases at J, with 8 bases in the middle. The CDR3 consists of 13 residues. DNA for the CDR3: TGTGCCAGCAGCCAGACAAGGGCCAACGTCCTGACTTTC. Translated: CASSQTRANVLTF.